This TCR beta chain appears in the sequencing data of a study of T cells in localized non-small cell lung cancer. Findings of the study overall: Those with higher blood T cell density had longer overall survival. Appearing in adjacent lung were a median about 60 of the top 100 tumor clones.

The sample holds a few counts of this clone. Its antigen is currently unknown. Assay: immunoSEQ multiplex PCR; the TCRdb copy retains only in-frame clones and omits some. The repertoire has roughly 89,000 clones, under 95% of them found once; the top ten carry roughly 3.9%. Per germline, CDR1 SGHNT and CDR2 YENEEA. Trimming stripped 3 bases from V and 5 bases from J, with 7 bases between. This CDR3 region has 13 residues. This TCR was recovered from a woman aged 35 to 75 with stage II squamous cell lung carcinoma. Specimen: PBMCs, collected before any cancer treatment. The chain carries TRBV11-3 and TRBJ2-2; no reliable D call. Here the CDR3 DNA reads TGTGCCAGCAGCTTGAATCGGACCGGGGAGCTGTTTTTT. Protein sequence: CASSLNRTGELFF. The full variable domain, with the rest looked up from reference TRBV11-3 and TRBJ2-2, is EAGVVQSPRYKIIEKKQPVAFWCNPISGHNTLYWYLQNLGQGPELLIRYENEEAVDDSQLPKDRFSAERLKGVDSTLKIQPAELGDSAVYLCASSLNRTGELFFGEGSRLTVL.